This is a list of T cell receptor beta chains from one sample in a study of CD8 T cells in ankylosing spondylitis. MiXCR, run by TCRdb on the 5' RACE reads, gives a single entry per CDR3 protein. The sample yields around 770,000 distinct CDR3 sequences, about 12% seen once. Input material: blood, either unsorted or a sorted T cell fraction (not recorded which). These receptors all stem from a male donor with ankylosing spondylitis. CDR3s include the opening cysteine and the closing phenylalanine or tryptophan. D genes are given only for firm matches. Rows may omit the clone size; those that give it use once, few, many or a size class.

clone_size: .; v_call: TRBV18; d_call: TRBD2; j_call: TRBJ2-1; cdr3_nt: TGTGCCAGCTCATCTTCCCTAAGCGGGGACAATGAGCAGTTCTTC; cdr3_aa: CASSSSLSGDNEQFF
clone_size: .; v_call: TRBV7-2; d_call: .; j_call: TRBJ1-1; cdr3_nt: TGTGCCAGCAGCTTAGCAGCGGGGTTGACTGAAGCTTTCTTT; cdr3_aa: CASSLAAGLTEAFF
clone_size: few; v_call: TRBV20-1; d_call: TRBD2; j_call: TRBJ2-3; cdr3_nt: TGCAGTGCTAGCGGGACTAGCGGGAGGGCCGGGGAAGATACGCAGTATTTT; cdr3_aa: CSASGTSGRAGEDTQYF
clone_size: .; v_call: TRBV20-1; d_call: TRBD2; j_call: TRBJ2-7; cdr3_nt: TGCAGTGCTAGACTCGGGCGGGCGGGGGCCTACGAGCAGTACTTC; cdr3_aa: CSARLGRAGAYEQYF
clone_size: .; v_call: TRBV3-1; d_call: .; j_call: TRBJ2-4; cdr3_nt: TGTGCCAGCAGCCCAAGGTATAGGGGAAGCGGAAACATTCAGTACTTC; cdr3_aa: CASSPRYRGSGNIQYF
clone_size: few; v_call: TRBV9; d_call: .; j_call: TRBJ2-6; cdr3_nt: TGTGCCAGCAGCGTTAGGCGGCCAAGCTCTGGGGCCAACGTCCTGACTTTC; cdr3_aa: CASSVRRPSSGANVLTF
clone_size: many; v_call: TRBV10-3; d_call: .; j_call: TRBJ1-2; cdr3_nt: TGTGCCATCAGCCACTCCGACAGCAACTATGGCTACACCTTC; cdr3_aa: CAISHSDSNYGYTF
clone_size: .; v_call: TRBV6-5; d_call: TRBD1; j_call: TRBJ1-2; cdr3_nt: TGTGCCAGCAGTTACTCAAGGGGGCAGGGCTACACCTTC; cdr3_aa: CASSYSRGQGYTF
clone_size: .; v_call: TRBV12-3/TRBV12-4; d_call: .; j_call: TRBJ1-1; cdr3_nt: TGTGCCAGCAGTAAAGATGAAAACACTGAAGCTTTCTTT; cdr3_aa: CASSKDENTEAFF
clone_size: few; v_call: TRBV5-1; d_call: .; j_call: TRBJ2-7; cdr3_nt: TGCGCCAGCAGCCTAGGACGGGAAGGCGAGCAGTACTTC; cdr3_aa: CASSLGREGEQYF
clone_size: .; v_call: TRBV6-2/TRBV6-3; d_call: TRBD1; j_call: TRBJ2-1; cdr3_nt: TGTGCCAGCAGTTACAGGGGGCTTTACAATGAGCAGTTCTTC; cdr3_aa: CASSYRGLYNEQFF
clone_size: few; v_call: TRBV10-3; d_call: TRBD2; j_call: TRBJ2-2; cdr3_nt: TGTGCCATCAGAGGGTCCGGGGGGGAGAACACCGGGGAGCTGTTTTTT; cdr3_aa: CAIRGSGGENTGELFF
clone_size: many; v_call: TRBV6-1; d_call: TRBD1; j_call: TRBJ1-5; cdr3_nt: TGTGCCAGCAGTAGGACAGGGCTCAATCAGCCCCAGCATTTT; cdr3_aa: CASSRTGLNQPQHF
clone_size: many; v_call: TRBV10-3; d_call: .; j_call: TRBJ1-2; cdr3_nt: TGTGCCGCCAATGGGAGGGACAACTATGGCTACACCTTC; cdr3_aa: CAANGRDNYGYTF
clone_size: .; v_call: TRBV20-1; d_call: TRBD1; j_call: TRBJ2-6; cdr3_nt: TGCAGTGCAACGGACAGGGGATCTGGGGCCAACGTCCTGACTTTC; cdr3_aa: CSATDRGSGANVLTF
clone_size: .; v_call: TRBV12-3/TRBV12-4; d_call: TRBD1; j_call: TRBJ1-1; cdr3_nt: TGTGCCAGCAGTTTAAGGACAGGGCCACGACTCGGCACTGAAGCTTTCTTT; cdr3_aa: CASSLRTGPRLGTEAFF
clone_size: many; v_call: TRBV18; d_call: .; j_call: TRBJ2-5; cdr3_nt: TGCGCCAGCAGTCCAGGGTACCAAGAGACCCAGTACTTC; cdr3_aa: CASSPGYQETQYF
clone_size: .; v_call: TRBV12-3/TRBV12-4; d_call: .; j_call: TRBJ2-2; cdr3_nt: TGTGCCAGCAGATTAGGGGGGAACACCGGGGAGCTGTTTTTT; cdr3_aa: CASRLGGNTGELFF
clone_size: .; v_call: TRBV9; d_call: .; j_call: TRBJ2-7; cdr3_nt: TGTGCCAGCAGCGTAGGGCAGGGGCAAACCTACGAGCAGTACTTC; cdr3_aa: CASSVGQGQTYEQYF
clone_size: .; v_call: TRBV10-3; d_call: .; j_call: TRBJ2-3; cdr3_nt: TGTGCCATCGGCAGCACAGAGAGCACAGATACGCAGTATTTT; cdr3_aa: CAIGSTESTDTQYF
clone_size: many; v_call: TRBV29-1; d_call: TRBD1; j_call: TRBJ2-5; cdr3_nt: TGCAGCGTGGACAGGGGGCTGGAGACCCAGTACTTC; cdr3_aa: CSVDRGLETQYF
clone_size: .; v_call: TRBV7-2; d_call: TRBD1; j_call: TRBJ2-6; cdr3_nt: TGTGCCAGCAGCCCCGGACAGGGGGCATCTGGGGCCAACGTCCTGACTTTC; cdr3_aa: CASSPGQGASGANVLTF
clone_size: few; v_call: TRBV28; d_call: .; j_call: TRBJ2-7; cdr3_nt: TGTGCCAGCAGTGCCATCGCCCCCTACGAGCAGTACTTC; cdr3_aa: CASSAIAPYEQYF
clone_size: few; v_call: TRBV7-2; d_call: .; j_call: TRBJ2-3; cdr3_nt: TGTGCCAGCAGCCCCTACTTGGTGGGAGATACGCAGTATTTT; cdr3_aa: CASSPYLVGDTQYF
clone_size: .; v_call: TRBV10-3; d_call: .; j_call: TRBJ2-5; cdr3_nt: TGTGCCATCAGTGCAGGGGTGGACAACGTGGAGACCCAGTACTTC; cdr3_aa: CAISAGVDNVETQYF
clone_size: .; v_call: TRBV19; d_call: .; j_call: TRBJ1-5; cdr3_nt: TGTGCCAGTACCTTAGTCAGGGTCGGCAATCAGCCCCAGCATTTT; cdr3_aa: CASTLVRVGNQPQHF
clone_size: .; v_call: TRBV9; d_call: TRBD2; j_call: TRBJ2-1; cdr3_nt: TGTGCCAGCAGGGGACTAGCGGGACGCGAGCAGTTCTTC; cdr3_aa: CASRGLAGREQFF
clone_size: .; v_call: TRBV20-1; d_call: .; j_call: TRBJ2-3; cdr3_nt: TGCAGTGCAGACCCTAGCTTAGATACGCAGTATTTT; cdr3_aa: CSADPSLDTQYF
clone_size: few; v_call: TRBV6-2/TRBV6-3; d_call: .; j_call: TRBJ2-5; cdr3_nt: TGTGCCAGCAGTTTAGGGTTGACAGCCACCCAAGAGACCCAGTACTTC; cdr3_aa: CASSLGLTATQETQYF
clone_size: few; v_call: TRBV15; d_call: .; j_call: TRBJ2-2; cdr3_nt: TGTGCCACCAGATCCGGGCCGGACACCGGGGAGCTGTTTTTT; cdr3_aa: CATRSGPDTGELFF
clone_size: .; v_call: TRBV15; d_call: .; j_call: TRBJ1-5; cdr3_nt: TGTGCCACCAGCAGAGATCCGGTATTGAATCAGCCCCAGCATTTT; cdr3_aa: CATSRDPVLNQPQHF